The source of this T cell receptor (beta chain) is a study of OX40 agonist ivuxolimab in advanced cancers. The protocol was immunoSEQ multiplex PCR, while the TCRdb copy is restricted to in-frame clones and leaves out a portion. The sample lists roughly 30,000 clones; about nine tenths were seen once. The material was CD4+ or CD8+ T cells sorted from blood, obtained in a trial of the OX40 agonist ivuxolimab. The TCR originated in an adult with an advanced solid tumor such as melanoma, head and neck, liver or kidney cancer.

The CDR3 spells CASSPIVTTGYGEQFF. In nucleotides, the CDR3 is TGTGCCAGCAGCCCAATAGTGACTACAGGGTACGGTGAGCAGTTCTTC. This sequence joins TRBV27 and TRBJ2-1; a weak D match, TRBD1 (6 bases). V was pared by 6 bases and J by 9 bases, with 24 bases between. The CDR3 spans 16 residues. Germline lookup yields CDR1 MNHEY and CDR2 SMNVEV (reference sequence).